This T cell receptor beta chain was observed in a study of blood T cell repertoires in COVID-19. In the study overall: There were acute and convalescent COVID-19 samples, and they came from the United States, Italy and Spain.

Participants were aged about 18 to 89 years from roughly 25 US areas. Before being deemed recovered, Cohort 3 donors had two negative PCRs, clearance, or symptom resolution. Using immunoSEQ multiplex PCR, the repertoire was profiled, and TCRdb retains in-frame clones only, with some absent. The sample lists roughly 180,000 clones, 82% seen once, with approximately 10% in the top ten. The CDR3 consists of 15 residues. Trimming shortened V by 1 base and J by 1 base, and 8 bases separated the two germline ends. The germline gives CDR1 SEHNR, CDR2 FQNEAQ (reference sequence). Sequencing was performed on PBMCs or T cells enriched from blood (not recorded which). The J gene is TRBJ2-1, the V gene TRBV7-9; tentative D call: TRBD1 (5 bases). This receptor was obtained from a man between 40 and 49 years old who had recovered from COVID-19. This CDR3 is CASSLGAGSYNEQFF. The CDR3 DNA is TGTGCCAGCAGCTTAGGGGCAGGGTCCTACAATGAGCAGTTCTTC.